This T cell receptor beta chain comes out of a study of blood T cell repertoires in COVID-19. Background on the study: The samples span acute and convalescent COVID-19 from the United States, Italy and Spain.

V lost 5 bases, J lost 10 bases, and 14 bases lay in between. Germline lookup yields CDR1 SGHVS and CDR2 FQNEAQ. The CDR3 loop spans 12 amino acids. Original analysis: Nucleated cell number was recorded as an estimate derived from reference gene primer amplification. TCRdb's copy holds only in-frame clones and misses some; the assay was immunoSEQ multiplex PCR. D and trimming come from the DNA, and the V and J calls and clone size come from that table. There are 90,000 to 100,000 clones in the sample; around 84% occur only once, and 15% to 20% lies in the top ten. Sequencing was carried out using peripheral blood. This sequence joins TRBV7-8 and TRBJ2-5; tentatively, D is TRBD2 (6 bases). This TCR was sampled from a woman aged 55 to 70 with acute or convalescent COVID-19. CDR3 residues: CASSPTRGFQYF. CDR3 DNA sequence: TGTGCCAGCAGCCCTACCCGGGGGTTCCAGTACTTC. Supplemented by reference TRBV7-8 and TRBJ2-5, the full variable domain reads GAGVSQSPRYKVAKRGQDVALRCDPISGHVSLFWYQQALGQGPEFLTYFQNEAQLDKSGLPSDRFFAERPEGSVSTLKIQRTQQEDSAVYLCASSPTRGFQYFGPGTRLLVL.